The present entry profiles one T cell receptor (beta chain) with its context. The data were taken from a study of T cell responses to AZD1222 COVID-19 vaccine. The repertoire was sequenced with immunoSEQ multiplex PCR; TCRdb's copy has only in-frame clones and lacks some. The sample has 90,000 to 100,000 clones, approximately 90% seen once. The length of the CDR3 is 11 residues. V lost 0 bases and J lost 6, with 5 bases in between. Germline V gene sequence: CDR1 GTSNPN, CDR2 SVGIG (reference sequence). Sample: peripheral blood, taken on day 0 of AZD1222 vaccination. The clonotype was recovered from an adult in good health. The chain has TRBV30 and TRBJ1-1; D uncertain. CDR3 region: CAWSVSAEAFF. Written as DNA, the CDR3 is TGTGCCTGGAGTGTGTCTGCTGAAGCTTTCTTT.